What follows are 21 T cell receptor beta chains derived from one specimen sequenced in a study of blood T cell repertoires in COVID-19. Sequencing used immunoSEQ multiplex PCR; TCRdb keeps in-frame clones, though not all of them. The data contain around 250,000 clones, 75% to 90% of them singletons. Sequenced: peripheral blood. Receptors originate from a middle-aged woman who had recovered from COVID-19.

On this clone: The sample has other DNA sequences that encode this CDR3 too. The V gene is TRBV20-1, the J gene TRBJ1-2, with a tentative D call TRBD1 (6 bases). V was clipped by 6 bases and J by 5 bases, with 10 bases between them. The CDR3 is 11 amino acids. Germline V gene lookup returns CDR1 DFQATT and CDR2 SNEGSKA (reference sequence). The CDR3 protein is CSARTDYGYTF. The CDR3 DNA reads TGCAGTGCCCGGACAGATTATGGCTACACCTTC.

The V and J genes are TRBV6-5 and TRBJ2-3; the D gene is possibly TRBD2 (5 bases). In germline, CDR1 is MNHEY, CDR2 SVGAGI. V shed 0 bases and J shed 6 bases, with 10 bases lying between them. The CDR3 length is 14 residues. The CDR3 bases are TGTGCCAGCAGTTACTCGCCCGGAGGCGATACGCAGTATTTT. Its translation: CASSYSPGGDTQYF.

A single count supports this clone. One end of the junction does not line up with germline, which may come from a read error. The chain carries TRBV19 and TRBJ1-1, with 7 bases matching TRBD1. Germline CDR1 and CDR2: LNHDA and SQIVND (reference sequence). This CDR3 is built from 13 residues. In nucleotides, the CDR3 is TGTGCCAGTAGTCTCCGAAGGGACAGAGTAACCTCTTTT. This translates into CASSLRRDRVTSF.

The rearrangement links TRBV10-3 to TRBJ2-1; 14 bases map to TRBD2. With V trimmed by 4 bases and J by 8 bases, 4 bases remained unmatched. Germline values: CDR1 ENHRY, CDR2 SYGVKD. The CDR3 runs to 15 residues. CDR3 bases: TGTGCCATCAGTGTAAGGGGACTAGCGGGGGATGAGCAGTTCTTC. This codes for CAISVRGLAGDEQFF.

The CDR3 spells CASSQTLGSYNEQFF. The CDR3 DNA reads TGTGCCAGCAGCCAGACCCTAGGTTCCTACAATGAGCAGTTCTTC. V is TRBV3-1 (or the pseudogene TRBV3-2) and J is TRBJ2-1; no clear D gene. Germline V gene data show CDR1 as LGHDT and CDR2 as YNNKEL (reference sequence). This CDR3 region has 15 residues. V lost 3 bases, J lost 1 base, and 10 bases lay in between.

V and J are TRBV11-3 and TRBJ2-5; 7 bases line up with TRBD2. From germline, CDR1 is SGHNT and CDR2 YENEEA. The CDR3 loop spans 18 amino acids. The ends lost 5 bases at V and 5 bases at J; junction bases unmatched: 20. CDR3 in DNA: TGTGCCAGCAGCATCTATTGGGAGGGCCTGATATCTCCGGAGACCCAGTACTTC. This gives the protein CASSIYWEGLISPETQYF.

This chain connects TRBV19 to TRBJ2-2; a weak D match, TRBD2 (5 bases). The CDR3 totals 14 residues. The germline CDR1 and CDR2 sequences are LNHDA and SQIVND (reference sequence). Trimming pared 5 bases from V and 5 bases from J, leaving 12 bases between. The DNA of the CDR3 is TGTGCCAGTAGTCCAGACGGGGTAACCGGGGAGCTGTTTTTT. Its protein is CASSPDGVTGELFF.

This clone was observed a few times. This chain joins TRBV19 and TRBJ1-2; weak D call: TRBD1 (5 bases). This CDR3 is built from 13 residues. The V and J ends lost 9 bases and 5 bases respectively, with 16 bases between them. Germline V CDR1 and CDR2: LNHDA, SQIVND (reference sequence). For the CDR3, the DNA is TGTGCCAGCCTACCGGGGGAAGGATATGGCTACACCTTC. This encodes CASLPGEGYGYTF.

The chain carries TRBV28 and TRBJ1-1, with D perhaps matching TRBD1 (5 bases). Germline-derived CDR1 and CDR2 are MDHEN and SYDVKM. CDR3 size: 12 residues. The germline V and J ends were trimmed by 11 bases and 4 bases, with 14 bases remaining between them. CDR3 sequence (DNA): TGTGCCGCGCAGGGATCATTCACTGAAGCTTTCTTT. Translated: CAAQGSFTEAFF. The variable domain in full, with the rest retrieved from reference TRBV28 and TRBJ1-1, is DVKVTQSSRYLVKRTGEKVFLECVQDMDHENMFWYRQDPGLGLRLIYFSYDVKMKEKGDIPEGYSVSREKKERFSLILESASTNQTSMYLCAAQGSFTEAFFGQGTRLTVV.

The CDR3 DNA reads as TGTGCCAGCAGTTACCTTACTAGCGGGAGGGCTCGGGAGCTGTTTTTT. Its translation is CASSYLTSGRARELFF. The genes are TRBV6-5 and TRBJ2-2; TRBD2 agrees at 13 bases. Germline-derived CDR1 and CDR2 are MNHEY and SVGAGI. V dropped 2 bases and J dropped 9; count of bases not matched to a gene: 6. There are 16 residues in the CDR3.

The V gene is TRBV19, the J gene TRBJ1-2, with 10 bases matching TRBD1. This CDR3 region has 14 residues. V was pared by 5 bases and J by 4 bases, with 4 bases of the junction left unmatched. Looked up from germline, CDR1 is LNHDA and CDR2 is SQIVND (reference sequence). The CDR3 bases are TGTGCCAGTAGTCCGACAGGGGGCGGCTATGGCTACACCTTC. This codes for CASSPTGGGYGYTF. Full variable domain (remainder filled in from reference TRBV19 and TRBJ1-2): DGGITQSPKYLFRKEGQNVTLSCEQNLNHDAMYWYRQDPGQGLRLIYYSQIVNDFQKGDIAEGYSVSREKKESFPLTVTSAQKNPTAFYLCASSPTGGGYGYTFGSGTRLTVV.

This sequence joins TRBV7-2 and TRBJ2-1, with 7 positions matching TRBD2. The germline CDR1 and CDR2 sequences are SGHTA and FQGNSA. The ends lost 5 bases at V and 6 bases at J; junction bases unmatched: 10. The CDR3 is made up of 15 amino acids. This CDR3 is CASSREAGSGNEQFF. CDR3 DNA: TGTGCCAGCAGCAGAGAAGCGGGATCCGGCAATGAGCAGTTCTTC.

CDR3 region: CATSRVRGRTPNYGYTF. The CDR3 nucleotides are TGTGCCACCAGCAGAGTAAGAGGCAGGACACCTAACTATGGCTACACCTTC. V gene TRBV15 combines with J gene TRBJ1-2; D may be TRBD1 (5 bases). The CDR3 consists of 17 residues. Germline CDR1 LNHNV, CDR2 YYDKDF (reference sequence). V was clipped by 1 base and J by 0 bases, with 15 bases between them.

This clone has only one observation. This sequence joins TRBV4-1 and TRBJ2-7; D uncertain. Trimming took 1 base from V and 2 from J, leaving 12 bases between them. Germline CDR1 reads MGHRA; CDR2 reads YSYEKL. The CDR3 length is 15 residues. CDR3 region: CASSQGEVDAYEQYF. Here the CDR3 DNA reads TGCGCCAGCAGCCAAGGAGAGGTGGATGCCTACGAGCAGTACTTC.

The chain joins TRBV7-9 to TRBJ1-2, with D unresolved. The germline V gene has CDR1 SEHNR and CDR2 FQNEAQ (reference sequence). The CDR3 spans 14 residues. V lost 7 bases to trimming and J lost 4 bases, with 16 bases between them. The CDR3 DNA reads as TGTGCCAGCACCGGGGAGGGCGCCAGCTATGGCTACACCTTC. Translation: CASTGEGASYGYTF.

A note on this clone: The CDR3 carries no conserved terminal phenylalanine or tryptophan, so it likely arises from a read error. No DNA is shown, since the ends of the CDR3 on it are uncertain; the CDR3 is the one TCRdb lists. This chain uses TRBV6-2 or TRBV6-3 with TRBJ2-3; the listed D gene, TRBD2, was not tested against the DNA. The germline CDR1 and CDR2 sequences are MNHEY and SVGEGT. The CDR3 numbers 13 amino acids, ends counted. CDR3 region: CASSYRKGLAGSG.

The rearrangement joins TRBV21-1 to TRBJ2-3; the D call in the table, TRBD1, was not verified against the DNA. TRBV21-1 is a recognized pseudogene. The CDR3 is made up of 14 amino acids. The DNA of the CDR3 is TGTGCCAGCAGACAGGGGGTCATGGCAGATACGCAGTATTTT. This encodes CASRQGVMADTQYF.

The chain employs TRBV12-5 and TRBJ2-3, with TRBD1 identical over 8 bases. J lost 2 bases, V lost 1 base, and 8 bases had no gene match. In germline, CDR1 is LGHNT, CDR2 FRNRAP. The CDR3 loop spans 17 amino acids. The chain's CDR3 is CASGLGSTGVTTDTQYF. CDR3 coding DNA: TGTGCTAGTGGTTTGGGATCGACAGGGGTGACCACAGATACGCAGTATTTT.

V is TRBV6-5 and J is TRBJ2-7, with D perhaps matching TRBD1 (5 bases). The CDR3 contains 15 residues. The V end lost 8 bases, the J end lost 3 bases, and 20 bases lay between the germline ends. Germline CDR1 MNHEY, CDR2 SVGAGI. The CDR3 loop is CASPLTRQGNYEQYF. The CDR3 DNA sequence: TGTGCCAGCCCCCTTACTCGGCAGGGCAACTACGAGCAGTACTTC.

This chain links TRBV5-1 with TRBJ2-7; 9 positions match TRBD1. The CDR3 has 14 residues. Losses at the gene ends were 6 bases for V and 1 base for J; bases not matched to a gene: 5. Germline CDR1 reads SGHRS; CDR2 reads YFSETQ. The CDR3: CASNQGQGSYEQYF. The DNA for the CDR3 is TGCGCCAGCAATCAGGGACAGGGATCCTACGAGCAGTACTTC.

The chain has TRBV6-6 and TRBJ2-1; D remains ambiguous. Germline loops: CDR1 MNHNY, CDR2 SVGAGI (reference sequence). The CDR3 loop spans 11 amino acids. Trimming pared 7 bases from V and 8 bases from J, leaving 9 bases between. The CDR3 reads CASTDTDEQFF. CDR3 sequence (DNA): TGTGCCAGCACCGACACGGATGAGCAGTTCTTC.